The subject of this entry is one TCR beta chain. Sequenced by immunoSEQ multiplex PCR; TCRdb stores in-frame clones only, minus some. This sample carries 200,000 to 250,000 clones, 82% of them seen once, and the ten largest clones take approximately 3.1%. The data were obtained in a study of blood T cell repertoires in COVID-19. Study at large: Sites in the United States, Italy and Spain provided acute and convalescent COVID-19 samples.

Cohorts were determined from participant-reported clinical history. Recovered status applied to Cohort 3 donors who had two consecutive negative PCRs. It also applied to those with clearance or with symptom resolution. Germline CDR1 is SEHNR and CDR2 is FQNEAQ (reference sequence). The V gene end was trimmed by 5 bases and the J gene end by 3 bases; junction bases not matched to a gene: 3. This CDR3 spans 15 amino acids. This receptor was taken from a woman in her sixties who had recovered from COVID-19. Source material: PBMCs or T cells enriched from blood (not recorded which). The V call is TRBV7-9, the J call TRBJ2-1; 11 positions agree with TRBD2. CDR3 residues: CASSQGTSGYNEQFF. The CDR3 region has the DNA TGTGCCAGCAGCCAAGGGACTAGCGGCTACAATGAGCAGTTCTTC. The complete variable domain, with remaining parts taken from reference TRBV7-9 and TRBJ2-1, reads DTGVSQNPRHKITKRGQNVTFRCDPISEHNRLYWYRQTLGQGPEFLTYFQNEAQLEKSRLLSDRFSAERPKGSFSTLEIQRTEQGDSAMYLCASSQGTSGYNEQFFGPGTRLTVL.